These 19 T cell receptor beta chains share one sample of origin, sequenced in a study of blood T cell repertoires in COVID-19. The repertoire was sequenced with immunoSEQ multiplex PCR; TCRdb's copy has only in-frame clones and lacks some. The sample yields 120,000 or so clones, about 83% seen once. Sequencing used peripheral blood. These receptors originate from a man aged 65 to 85 with acute or convalescent COVID-19.

The rearrangement joins TRBV9 to TRBJ2-5; 7 positions match TRBD1. Per germline, CDR1 SGDLS and CDR2 YYNGEE. This CDR3 has 14 amino acids. J gave up 5 bases and V 0 bases, and 4 bases lay outside the gene matches. The CDR3 coding sequence is TGTGCCAGCAGCGTAGGAGGGGGCCGGGAGACCCAGTACTTC. Amino acid sequence: CASSVGGGRETQYF. Filled out from reference TRBV9 and TRBJ2-5, the complete variable domain reads DSGVTQTPKHLITATGQRVTLRCSPRSGDLSVYWYQQSLDQGLQFLIQYYNGEERAKGNILERFSAQQFPDLHSELNLSSLELGDSALYFCASSVGGGRETQYFGPGTRLLVL.

This sequence joins TRBV5-1 and TRBJ1-1; the match to TRBD1 covers 9 bases. Germline CDR1 is SGHRS and CDR2 is YFSETQ. This CDR3 is 14 amino acids long. V gave up 9 bases and J gave up 5 bases; unmatched junction bases: 11. The CDR3 here is CATTLTGGTTEAFF. In DNA form, the CDR3 reads TGCGCCACCACCCTGACAGGGGGAACAACTGAAGCTTTCTTT.

J is TRBJ2-2 and V is TRBV5-6, with 8 bases matching TRBD1. CDR1 and CDR2 from the germline V gene are SGHDT and YYEEEE. J lost 3 bases, V lost 4 bases, and 5 bases had no gene match. The CDR3 is made up of 15 amino acids. As DNA, the CDR3 is TGTGCCAGCAGCCCCCAGGGGGCCGACACCGGGGAGCTGTTTTTT. Protein sequence: CASSPQGADTGELFF.

V and J are TRBV18 and TRBJ2-7; possible D gene TRBD2, 6 bases. The CDR3 covers 14 residues. The germline V gene has CDR1 KGHSH and CDR2 LQKENI. V was pared by 6 bases and J by 3 bases, with 15 bases between. CDR3 residues: CASSTASVFYEQYF. The CDR3 bases are TGTGCCAGCTCGACGGCTAGCGTCTTCTACGAGCAGTACTTC.

The chain couples TRBV4-2 to TRBJ2-7; 9 bases are a match to TRBD2. V lost 0 bases and J lost 2; bases outside the gene matches: 8. Per germline, CDR1 LGHNA and CDR2 YNFKEQ. This CDR3 contains 17 residues. The CDR3 spells CASSQDLLAGAPYEQYF. Written as DNA, the CDR3 is TGTGCCAGCAGCCAAGATCTGTTAGCGGGAGCTCCCTACGAGCAGTACTTC.

CDR3: CASSRAGATDTQYF. The CDR3 nucleotides read TGTGCCAGCAGCCGCGCAGGGGCCACAGATACGCAGTATTTT. V usage is TRBV3-1 (or the pseudogene TRBV3-2) and J usage is TRBJ2-3, with D maybe TRBD1 (6 bases). Germline CDR1 and CDR2: LGHDT and YNNKEL (reference sequence). Trimming cost V 4 bases and J 2 bases, with 10 bases left between them. The CDR3 consists of 14 residues.

The V and J genes are TRBV18 and TRBJ2-2; D ambiguous. The CDR3 totals 14 residues. Germline V gives CDR1 KGHSH, CDR2 LQKENI. The germline V and J ends were trimmed by 3 bases and 4 bases, with 9 bases remaining between them. CDR3 coding DNA: TGTGCCAGCTCACCGGAAACGGGCACCGGGGAGCTGTTTTTT. Translated, it gives CASSPETGTGELFF.

This clone was recorded only once. The chain couples TRBV5-1 to TRBJ2-5; D possibly corresponds to TRBD1 (5 bases). With 0 bases removed from V and 2 bases from J, the gap between germline ends came to 5 bases. Germline values: CDR1 SGHRS, CDR2 YFSETQ. The CDR3 consists of 13 residues. The DNA of the CDR3 is TGCGCCAGCAGCTTGGACAGGCAAGAGACCCAGTACTTC. Translating it yields CASSLDRQETQYF. The whole variable domain, filled in from reference TRBV5-1 and TRBJ2-5, reads KAGVTQTPRYLIKTRGQQVTLSCSPISGHRSVSWYQQTPGQGLQFLFEYFSETQRNKGNFPGRFSGRQFSNSRSEMNVSTLELGDSALYLCASSLDRQETQYFGPGTRLLVL.

The J gene is TRBJ2-6, the V gene TRBV19; 11 bases are shared with TRBD1. V lost 2 bases, J lost 0 bases, and 9 bases stayed unmatched. This CDR3 is 20 amino acids long. CDR1 and CDR2 from the germline V gene are LNHDA and SQIVND (reference sequence). CDR3: CASSISFAGTGGSGANVLTF. The CDR3 DNA follows: TGTGCCAGTAGTATATCCTTCGCCGGGACAGGGGGCTCTGGGGCCAACGTCCTGACTTTC.

This rearrangement joins TRBV5-5 to TRBJ2-3; TRBD2 matches 11 bases. Germline trimming cut 2 bases from V and 1 base from J; bases unmatched to any gene: 0. The CDR3 sequence is 15 residues long. Germline CDR1 reads SGHKS; CDR2 reads YYEKEE (reference sequence). The CDR3 loop reads CASSLLAGGTDTQYF. The CDR3 DNA reads as TGTGCCAGCAGCTTACTAGCGGGGGGCACAGATACGCAGTATTTT.

The chain recombines TRBV9 with TRBJ2-3; a possible D gene is TRBD1 (5 bases). The CDR3 loop spans 13 amino acids. V was shortened by 1 base and J by 3 bases, with 6 bases between the two germline ends. Germline CDR1 reads SGDLS; CDR2 reads YYNGEE. CDR3 residues: CASSVQGTDTQYF. Here the CDR3 DNA reads TGTGCCAGCAGCGTACAGGGAACAGATACGCAGTATTTT.

The chain uses TRBV5-1 and TRBJ1-4; TRBD1 might be the D (6 bases). The germline gives CDR1 SGHRS, CDR2 YFSETQ. Trimming stripped 4 bases from V and 0 bases from J, with 13 bases between. The CDR3 has 16 residues. The CDR3 spells CASSLGTRATNEKLFF. As DNA, the CDR3 is TGCGCCAGCAGCCTGGGGACAAGAGCAACTAATGAAAAACTGTTTTTT.

The V call is TRBV7-2, the J call TRBJ2-3; TRBD2 matches at 10 bases. Germline CDR1 SGHTA, CDR2 FQGNSA. J gave up 6 bases and V 5 bases, and 5 bases lay outside the gene matches. CDR3 length equals 14 residues. The CDR3 DNA follows: TGTGCCAGCAGCCCAGGGACTAGCGTCGATACGCAGTATTTT. Translation gives CASSPGTSVDTQYF.

The rearrangement links TRBV2 to TRBJ1-1; D gene ambiguous. This CDR3 has 13 amino acids. V lost 10 bases, J lost 0 bases, and 12 bases lay in between. Germline loops: CDR1 SNHLY, CDR2 FYNNEI. CDR3 DNA: TGTGCCACCCTAAAGGAGATGAACACTGAAGCTTTCTTT. Translation gives CATLKEMNTEAFF.

This chain uses TRBV27 with TRBJ2-6; TRBD2 is a possible D gene (5 bases). The CDR3 totals 18 residues. Germline V gene data show CDR1 as MNHEY and CDR2 as SMNVEV (reference sequence). The V end lost 1 base, the J end lost 0 bases, and 13 bases lay between the germline ends. CDR3 sequence: CASSLFSGYNSGANVLTF. CDR3 bases: TGTGCCAGCAGTTTATTCTCGGGATACAACTCTGGGGCCAACGTCCTGACTTTC.

V usage is TRBV14 and J usage is TRBJ2-7; a possible D gene is TRBD1 (5 bases). The V gene lost 1 base and the J gene lost 1 base, with 11 bases spanning the gap. This CDR3 contains 15 residues. CDR1 SGHDN and CDR2 FVKESK come from the germline V gene. CDR3 region: CASSQVTGGSYEQYF. The DNA for the CDR3 is TGTGCCAGCAGCCAAGTTACAGGTGGATCCTACGAGCAGTACTTC.

The chain combines TRBV5-1 with TRBJ2-1; D is possibly TRBD2 (6 bases). V lost 0 bases and J 0 bases, leaving 13 bases between the germline ends. Per the germline V gene, CDR1 is SGHRS and CDR2 is YFSETQ. The CDR3 totals 17 residues. The CDR3 DNA follows: TGCGCCAGCAGCTTGGGAGGTGGGGGACTCTCCTACAATGAGCAGTTCTTC. Translating it yields CASSLGGGGLSYNEQFF.

The chain uses TRBV7-3 and TRBJ2-2; 7 bases agree with TRBD1. The CDR3 runs 13 residues. The J segment lost 6 bases and the V segment lost 7 bases, leaving 5 bases of the junction unmatched. Germline CDR1 SGHTA, CDR2 FQGTGA. The CDR3 region has the DNA TGTGCCAGCACTGATCAGGGGGCCGGGGAGCTGTTTTTT. It codes for CASTDQGAGELFF. Full variable domain (outside the CDR3, taken from reference TRBV7-3 and TRBJ2-2): GAGVSQTPSNKVTEKGKYVELRCDPISGHTALYWYRQSLGQGPEFLIYFQGTGAADDSGLPNDRFFAVRPEGSVSTLKIQRTERGDSAVYLCASTDQGAGELFFGEGSRLTVL.

The rearrangement links TRBV19 to TRBJ1-5, with D uncertain. The CDR3 spans 13 residues. Germline lookup yields CDR1 LNHDA and CDR2 SQIVND (reference sequence). With 5 bases removed from V and 5 bases from J, the gap between germline ends came to 10 bases. The DNA for the CDR3 is TGTGCCAGTAGTTACGGCGGCCATCAGCCCCAGCATTTT. It yields the protein CASSYGGHQPQHF.